These 24 T cell receptor beta chains share one sample of origin, sequenced in a study of blood T cell repertoires in COVID-19. Sequencing used immunoSEQ multiplex PCR; TCRdb keeps in-frame clones, though not all of them. The sample yields approximately 300,000 clones, approximately 85% seen once. The sequenced sample was PBMCs or T cells enriched from blood (not recorded which). The receptor set was obtained from a woman in her 30s who had recovered from COVID-19.

The rearrangement joins TRBV21-1 to TRBJ2-1; the D call of TRBD2 is as the table states it, not checked on the DNA. TRBV21-1 is shown as a pseudogene. CDR3 length: 14 residues. The CDR3 nucleotides read TGTGCCAGGCCCGCGGGGATAGAGAACAATGAGCAGTTCTTC. Amino acid sequence: CARPAGIENNEQFF.

The chain links TRBV10-3 to TRBJ1-5; the D is unclear. This CDR3 comprises 15 residues. Germline assignment: CDR1 ENHRY and CDR2 SYGVKD. V gave up 2 bases and J gave up 7 bases, with 15 bases separating them. The CDR3 DNA follows: TGTGCCATCAGTGAGGTTGAATCCCCGAGACAGCCCCAGCATTTT. Its translation: CAISEVESPRQPQHF.

The CDR3 region has the DNA TGTGCCTTACAACAGGGGGCGGAATATGGCTACACCTTC. Protein sequence: CALQQGAEYGYTF. The rearrangement joins TRBV28 to TRBJ1-2; TRBD1 aligns across 9 bases. CDR3 size: 13 residues. Germline CDR1 and CDR2: MDHEN and SYDVKM. J gave up 5 bases and V 11 bases, and 9 bases lay outside the gene matches.

The rearrangement joins TRBV6-4 to TRBJ1-1, with TRBD1 matching over 9 bases. The V and J ends lost 8 bases and 0 bases, in that order; junction bases with no gene match: 16. From germline, CDR1 is MRHNA and CDR2 SNTAGT. The CDR3 runs 18 residues. Written as DNA, the CDR3 is TGTGCCAGCTGTTTCGGAGACAGGGGGGGACCCTTGAACACTGAAGCTTTCTTT. Translating it yields CASCFGDRGGPLNTEAFF.

This rearrangement joins TRBV6-1 to TRBJ1-2; tentative D call: TRBD1 (5 bases). Deletions cut 5 bases from V and 1 base from J, with 11 bases between. From germline, CDR1 is MNHNS and CDR2 SASEGT. The CDR3 spans 14 residues. The CDR3 is CASSLSTVNYGYTF. Here the CDR3 DNA reads TGTGCCAGCAGTCTCTCGACAGTTAACTATGGCTACACCTTC.

This clone has a single count. The chain uses TRBV18 and TRBJ2-5, with 9 bases aligning to TRBD2. The germline V gene encodes CDR1 KGHSH and CDR2 LQKENI. Unmatched junction bases numbered 6, after V lost 4 bases and J lost 3 bases. This CDR3 contains 15 residues. The CDR3 nucleotides read TGTGCCAGCTCACGCAATAGCGGGAGAAAAGAGACCCAGTACTTC. Translating gives CASSRNSGRKETQYF.

The V call is TRBV5-1, the J call TRBJ2-1; possibly TRBD2 for D (6 bases). Germline CDR1 reads SGHRS; CDR2 reads YFSETQ. V lost 4 bases and J lost 2, with 22 bases in between. There are 18 residues in the CDR3. The CDR3 sequence: CASSTLTSPNVPYNEQFF. Written as DNA, the CDR3 is TGCGCCAGCAGCACACTGACTAGTCCAAACGTTCCCTACAATGAGCAGTTCTTC.

The chain recombines TRBV18 with TRBJ1-3; 8 bases map to TRBD1. Trimming cost V 3 bases and J 2 bases; bases outside gene matches: 3. The CDR3 spans 15 residues. Germline CDR1 and CDR2: KGHSH and LQKENI. The CDR3 DNA follows: TGTGCCAGCTCACCTCAGGGGGCCACTGGAAACACCATATATTTT. Amino acid sequence: CASSPQGATGNTIYF.

V usage is TRBV6-5 and J usage is TRBJ2-7; TRBD1 aligns across 8 bases. CDR1 is MNHEY and CDR2 is SVGAGI in the germline V gene. The ends lost 4 bases at V and 3 bases at J; junction bases unmatched: 8. The CDR3 sequence is 15 residues long. The CDR3 sequence is CASSFRQGAGYEQYF. CDR3 coding DNA: TGTGCCAGCAGTTTTAGGCAGGGGGCTGGCTACGAGCAGTACTTC.

Only one count was recorded for this clone. The chain joins TRBV4-1 to TRBJ2-7, with TRBD1 as a possible D gene (6 bases). Germline V gene lookup returns CDR1 MGHRA and CDR2 YSYEKL. With 1 base removed from V and 3 bases from J, the gap between germline ends came to 13 bases. The CDR3 is 15 amino acids. The CDR3: CASSQVGDTFYEQYF. CDR3 nucleotides: TGCGCCAGCAGCCAAGTAGGGGACACCTTCTACGAGCAGTACTTC.

This clone was counted between two and nine times. The V and J genes are TRBV20-1 and TRBJ1-1; a possible D gene is TRBD1 (5 bases). This CDR3 has 11 residues. Trimming removed 6 bases from V and 6 bases from J, with 11 bases in between. The germline V gene encodes CDR1 DFQATT and CDR2 SNEGSKA (reference sequence). This chain's CDR3 is CSATQAAEAFF. The CDR3 nucleotides are TGCAGTGCCACACAGGCTGCTGAAGCTTTCTTT.

The chain links TRBV7-9 to TRBJ2-7; 7 bases align to TRBD2. Germline trimming cut 7 bases from V and 7 bases from J; bases unmatched to any gene: 16. CDR3 size: 15 residues. Germline values: CDR1 SEHNR, CDR2 FQNEAQ (reference sequence). The CDR3 nucleotides read TGTGCCAGCACCCTTGGGGGGGTGACCGCTGGGGAGCAGTACTTC. As protein: CASTLGGVTAGEQYF.

V is TRBV28 and J is TRBJ2-7; TRBD2 matches at 16 bases. Germline-derived CDR1 and CDR2 are MDHEN and SYDVKM. CDR3 size: 18 residues. J lost 1 base, V lost 3 bases, and 6 bases had no gene match. Written as DNA, the CDR3 is TGTGCCAGCAGTTTTCGGGGACTAGCGGGAGGGCTTTCCTACGAGCAGTACTTC. Translated, it gives CASSFRGLAGGLSYEQYF.

The V call is TRBV9, the J call TRBJ2-1, with 12 bases matching TRBD2. CDR3 length: 19 residues. The germline V gene encodes CDR1 SGDLS and CDR2 YYNGEE. The J segment lost 6 bases and the V segment lost 2 bases, leaving 15 bases of the junction unmatched. DNA of the CDR3: TGTGCCAGCAGCGTCTTCGAGACTAGCGGGAGAGGGTACGGCAATGAGCAGTTCTTC. Translated, it gives CASSVFETSGRGYGNEQFF. Full variable domain (missing parts from reference TRBV9 and TRBJ2-1): DSGVTQTPKHLITATGQRVTLRCSPRSGDLSVYWYQQSLDQGLQFLIQYYNGEERAKGNILERFSAQQFPDLHSELNLSSLELGDSALYFCASSVFETSGRGYGNEQFFGPGTRLTVL.

This clone was seen once. The rearrangement links TRBV3-1 (or the pseudogene TRBV3-2) to TRBJ1-2; tentative D call: TRBD1 (5 bases). CDR3 length: 13 residues. The V and J ends lost 4 bases and 2 bases respectively, with 8 bases between them. Germline V gene lookup returns CDR1 LGHDT and CDR2 YNNKEL (reference sequence). DNA for the CDR3: TGTGCCAGCAGCCTCGGGGGAAACTATGGCTACACCTTC. Amino acid sequence: CASSLGGNYGYTF.

The genes are TRBV11-2 and TRBJ1-1; possible D gene TRBD1, 6 bases. Germline CDR1 reads SGHAT; CDR2 reads FQNNGV. V was clipped by 0 bases and J by 3 bases, with 11 bases between them. CDR3 length: 15 residues. CDR3 protein: CASSLEAGVHTEAFF. In DNA form, the CDR3 reads TGTGCCAGCAGCTTAGAGGCAGGGGTCCACACTGAAGCTTTCTTT.

This chain links TRBV19 with TRBJ1-6; D is perhaps TRBD1 (5 bases). CDR1 is LNHDA, CDR2 SQIVND, per germline (reference sequence). The germline V and J ends were trimmed by 1 base and 9 bases, with 19 bases remaining between them. This CDR3 has 17 amino acids. CDR3 in DNA: TGTGCCAGTAGTATAGTTATTGGTCCAGGGCGAACTTCACCCCTCCACTTT. Its protein product is CASSIVIGPGRTSPLHF.

This chain uses TRBV4-2 with TRBJ1-4, with D possibly TRBD1 on 5 matching bases. The CDR3 has 14 amino acids. The germline V gene encodes CDR1 LGHNA and CDR2 YNFKEQ. The V end was cut by 3 bases, the J end by 5 bases, with 10 bases between. DNA for the CDR3: TGTGCCAGCAGCCACGACAGCAGGAATGAAAAACTGTTTTTT. Translation: CASSHDSRNEKLFF.

This rearrangement joins TRBV19 to TRBJ1-1; D remains ambiguous. The V and J ends lost 8 bases and 0 bases respectively, with 4 bases between them. The CDR3 sequence is 11 residues long. Germline V lookup: CDR1 LNHDA, CDR2 SQIVND (reference sequence). The CDR3 nucleotides read TGTGCCAGTGGCATGAACACTGAAGCTTTCTTT. Encoded protein: CASGMNTEAFF.

V is TRBV14 and J is TRBJ2-7; D is perhaps TRBD2 (6 bases). The germline V and J ends were trimmed by 4 bases and 5 bases, with 12 bases remaining between them. Germline values: CDR1 SGHDN, CDR2 FVKESK. There are 13 residues in the CDR3. DNA of the CDR3: TGTGCCAGCAGCCCCACTCGGGGGAACGAGCAGTACTTC. It is translated as CASSPTRGNEQYF.

The rearrangement joins TRBV29-1 to TRBJ1-2; 7 nucleotides match TRBD1. The CDR3 sequence is 14 residues long. With V trimmed by 4 bases and J by 0 bases, 5 bases remained unmatched. CDR1 and CDR2 (germline): SQVTM, ANQGSEA. Here the CDR3 reads CSVGLGTANYGYTF. The CDR3, as DNA: TGCAGCGTTGGTTTAGGGACAGCTAACTATGGCTACACCTTC.

The genes are TRBV4-1 and TRBJ2-7, with TRBD1 matching over 7 bases. Looked up from germline, CDR1 is MGHRA and CDR2 is YSYEKL. The CDR3 is 16 amino acids. J was trimmed by 0 bases and V by 0 bases; bases with no gene match: 5. Here the CDR3 reads CASSQERGLSSYEQYF. The CDR3 nucleotides are TGCGCCAGCAGCCAAGAGAGGGGGCTCAGCTCCTACGAGCAGTACTTC.

This sequence joins TRBV7-6 and TRBJ2-7; D possibly corresponds to TRBD2 (6 bases). Trimming removed 5 bases at V and 4 bases at J, with 24 bases between. The CDR3 runs to 17 residues. In germline, CDR1 is SGHVS, CDR2 FNYEAQ. CDR3 nucleotides: TGTGCCAGCAGCCCCGCTCTGGTTAAGGAGGGGTCATACGAGCAGTACTTC. Its translation is CASSPALVKEGSYEQYF. The full variable domain, its missing parts supplied by reference TRBV7-6 and TRBJ2-7, is GAGVSQSPRYKVTKRGQDVALRCDPISGHVSLYWYRQALGQGPEFLTYFNYEAQQDKSGLPNDRFSAERPEGSISTLTIQRTEQRDSAMYRCASSPALVKEGSYEQYFGPGTRLTVT.

The chain couples TRBV28 to TRBJ1-4; no clear D gene. The CDR3 contains 14 residues. Trimming stripped 3 bases from V and 8 bases from J, with 13 bases between. The germline CDR1 and CDR2 sequences are MDHEN and SYDVKM. As DNA, the CDR3 is TGTGCCAGCAGTTTGGGAGCCGCCGGGGAAAAACTGTTTTTT. Protein sequence: CASSLGAAGEKLFF.